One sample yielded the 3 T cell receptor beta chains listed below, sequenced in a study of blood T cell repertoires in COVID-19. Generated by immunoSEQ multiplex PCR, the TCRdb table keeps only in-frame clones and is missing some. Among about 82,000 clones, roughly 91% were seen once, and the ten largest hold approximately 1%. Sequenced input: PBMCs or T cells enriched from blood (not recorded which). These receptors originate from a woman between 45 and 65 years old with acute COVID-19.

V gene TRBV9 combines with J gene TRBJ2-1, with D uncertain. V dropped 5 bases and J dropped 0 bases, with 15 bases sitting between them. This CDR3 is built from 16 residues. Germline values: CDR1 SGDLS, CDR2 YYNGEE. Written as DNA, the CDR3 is TGTGCCAGCAGAGAACGAGCAAGTAGCTCCTACAATGAGCAGTTCTTC. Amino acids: CASRERASSSYNEQFF.

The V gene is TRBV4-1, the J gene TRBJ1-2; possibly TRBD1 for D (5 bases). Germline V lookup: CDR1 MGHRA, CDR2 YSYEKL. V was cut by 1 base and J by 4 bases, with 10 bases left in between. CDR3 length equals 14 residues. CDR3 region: CASSQAETAYGYTF. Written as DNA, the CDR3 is TGCGCCAGCAGCCAAGCGGAGACAGCCTATGGCTACACCTTC.

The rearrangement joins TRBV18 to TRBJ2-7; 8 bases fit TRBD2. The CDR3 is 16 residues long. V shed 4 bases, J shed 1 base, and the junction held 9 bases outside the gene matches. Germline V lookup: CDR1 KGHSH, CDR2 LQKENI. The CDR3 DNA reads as TGTGCCAGCTCACTACGCGCTAGCGGGTCTTCCTACGAGCAGTACTTC. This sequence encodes CASSLRASGSSYEQYF.